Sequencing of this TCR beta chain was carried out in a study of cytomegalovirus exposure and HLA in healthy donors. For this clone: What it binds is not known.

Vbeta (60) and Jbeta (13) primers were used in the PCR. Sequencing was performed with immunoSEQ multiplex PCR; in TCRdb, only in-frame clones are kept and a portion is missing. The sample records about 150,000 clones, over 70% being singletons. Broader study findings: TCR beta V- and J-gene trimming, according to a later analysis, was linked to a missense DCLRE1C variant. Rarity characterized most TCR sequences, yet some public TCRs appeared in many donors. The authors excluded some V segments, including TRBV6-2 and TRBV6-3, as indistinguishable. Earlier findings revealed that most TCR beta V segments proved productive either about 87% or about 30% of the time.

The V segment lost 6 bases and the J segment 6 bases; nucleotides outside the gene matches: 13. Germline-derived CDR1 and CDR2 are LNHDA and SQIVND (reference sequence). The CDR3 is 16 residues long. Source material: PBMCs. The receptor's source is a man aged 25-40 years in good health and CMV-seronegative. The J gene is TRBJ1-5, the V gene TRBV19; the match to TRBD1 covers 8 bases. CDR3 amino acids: CASSKNGQGLSQPQHF. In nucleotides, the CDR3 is TGTGCCAGTAGCAAAAATGGACAGGGATTGAGTCAGCCCCAGCATTTT.